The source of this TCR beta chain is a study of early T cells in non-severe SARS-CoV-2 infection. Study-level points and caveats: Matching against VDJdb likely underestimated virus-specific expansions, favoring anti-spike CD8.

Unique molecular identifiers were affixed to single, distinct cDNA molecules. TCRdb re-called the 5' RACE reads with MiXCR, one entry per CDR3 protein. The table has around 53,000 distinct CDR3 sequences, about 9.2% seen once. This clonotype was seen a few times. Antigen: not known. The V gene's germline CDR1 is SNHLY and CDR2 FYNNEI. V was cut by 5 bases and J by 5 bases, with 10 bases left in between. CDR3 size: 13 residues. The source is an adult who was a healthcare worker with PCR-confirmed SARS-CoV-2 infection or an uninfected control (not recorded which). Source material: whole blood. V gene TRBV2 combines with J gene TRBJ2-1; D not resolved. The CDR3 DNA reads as TGTGCCAGCAGTTCCCCGACGGACAATGAGCAGTTCTTC. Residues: CASSSPTDNEQFF.